These 8 T cell receptor beta chains share one sample of origin, sequenced in a study of tumor and adjacent non-tumor tissue in lung cancer (dated by TCRdb to 2016 to 2018). RNA was isolated from bulk unsorted tissue, and RNA quality was assessed with a NanoDrop ND-1000 and an Agilent 2100. Libraries were constructed by multiplex PCR. Sequencing relied on an Illumina HiSeq 2500. TCRbeta libraries were built by three rounds of nested PCR using primers (Table S4), following protocols modified from ARM-PCR. The public reads were reanalyzed by TCRdb: fastp trimming at Q25, MiXCR alignment, in-frame beta chains only. Duplicate CDR3 protein sequences are folded into a single record with the most common DNA and genes. The sample records 76,000 or so distinct CDR3 sequences, 55% to 70% of which are singletons. The ten largest clones take up around 13% of the sample. Sequenced input: lung tumor tissue. These TCRs come from a woman in her seventies with non-small cell lung cancer.

This clonotype was found many times. The gene calls are TRBV7-8 and TRBJ2-1; 12 bases line up with TRBD2. The V and J ends lost 5 bases and 9 bases, in that order; junction bases with no gene match: 17. CDR3 length: 18 amino acids. CDR1 and CDR2 from the germline V gene are SGHVS and FQNEAQ. CDR3 sequence reads: CASSLGVRSSGREFEQFF. The CDR3 region has the DNA TGTGCCAGCAGCCTAGGGGTCAGGTCTAGCGGGAGGGAGTTTGAGCAGTTCTTC.

As concerns this clonotype: At one end, the junction sequence differs from germline, possibly due to a read error. The V gene is TRBV4-1, the J gene TRBJ1-1; D gene uncertain. CDR3 length: 13 residues. CDR1 and CDR2 from the germline V gene are MGHRA and YSYEKL. This CDR3 reads CASSLNGLSEAFF. Written as DNA, the CDR3 is TGTGCCAGCAGCCTGAACGGACTCTCTGAAGCTTTCTTT.

Note on this clonotype: One junction end disagrees with the germline gene, perhaps due to a read error. The chain joins TRBV12-5 to TRBJ2-2; 8 nucleotides align to TRBD2. There are 17 residues in the CDR3. Germline V gene lookup returns CDR1 LGHNT and CDR2 FRNRAP. In DNA, the CDR3 is TGTGTTAGTGGTTTGGTACTAATGAGCGGGGGCACCGGGGAGCTGTTTTTT. It yields the protein CVSGLVLMSGGTGELFF.

In DNA, the CDR3 is TGTGCCAGTGGTAGGCGGGACAGCCACTACGAGCAGTACTTC. This encodes CASGRRDSHYEQYF. J is TRBJ2-7 and V is TRBV12-3 or TRBV12-4; perhaps TRBD1 as D (7 bases). V lost 9 bases to trimming and J lost 3 bases, with 18 bases between them. This CDR3 is built from 14 residues.

The chain couples TRBV6-2 or TRBV6-3 to TRBJ2-1; 8 bases are shared with TRBD2. Germline loops: CDR1 MNHEY, CDR2 SVGEGT. V gave up 10 bases and J gave up 4 bases; unmatched junction bases: 24. CDR3 length equals 19 residues. CDR3 nucleotide sequence: TGTGCCATCAACACTGGCGGATTAGCGGGGCCGAGTTCGTACAATGAGCAGTTCTTC. Encoded protein: CAINTGGLAGPSSYNEQFF.

Note on this clonotype: The junction departs from germline at one end; a sequencing error may be responsible. V is TRBV4-1 and J is TRBJ1-1; possibly TRBD1 for D (6 bases). The germline gives CDR1 MGHRA, CDR2 YSYEKL. The CDR3 covers 14 residues. CDR3 DNA: TGCGCCAGTAGCCACCGGACAGAGTACACTGAAGCCTTCTTT. This codes for CASSHRTEYTEAFF.

Worth noting for this clonotype: A read error may explain this, as a much larger clone is one base away. The chain recombines TRBV20-1 with TRBJ2-7; D might be TRBD2 (5 bases). Per germline, CDR1 DFQATT and CDR2 SNEGSKA (reference sequence). CDR3 length: 15 amino acids. The CDR3 DNA reads as TGCAATGCTAGAGACGCTAGAGGGAGTCTATACGAGCAGTACTTC. Protein: CNARDARGSLYEQYF.

With regard to this clonotype: The junction departs from germline at one end; a sequencing error may be responsible. V and J are TRBV12-3 or TRBV12-4 and TRBJ2-7, with 10 bases matching TRBD1. The CDR3 is made up of 15 amino acids. CDR3 sequence reads: CASRNTGTGDYEKYF. CDR3 DNA sequence: TGTGCGAGCAGGAACACCGGGACAGGGGATTACGAGAAGTACTTC.